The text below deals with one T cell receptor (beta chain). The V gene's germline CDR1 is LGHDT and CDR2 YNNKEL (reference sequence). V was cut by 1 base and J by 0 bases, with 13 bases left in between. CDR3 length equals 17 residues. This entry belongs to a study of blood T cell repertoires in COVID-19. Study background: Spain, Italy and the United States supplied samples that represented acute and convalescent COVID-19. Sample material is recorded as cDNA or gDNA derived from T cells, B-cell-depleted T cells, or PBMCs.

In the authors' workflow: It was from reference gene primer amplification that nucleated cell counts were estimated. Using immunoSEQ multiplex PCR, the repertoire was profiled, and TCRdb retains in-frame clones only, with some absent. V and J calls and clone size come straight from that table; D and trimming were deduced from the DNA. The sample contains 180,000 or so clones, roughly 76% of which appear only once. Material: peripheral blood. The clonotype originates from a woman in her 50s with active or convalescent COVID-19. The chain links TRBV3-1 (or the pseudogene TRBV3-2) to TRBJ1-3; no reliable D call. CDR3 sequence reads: CASSQAFVPSSGNTIYF. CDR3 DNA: TGTGCCAGCAGCCAAGCGTTTGTCCCGAGCTCTGGAAACACCATATATTTT.